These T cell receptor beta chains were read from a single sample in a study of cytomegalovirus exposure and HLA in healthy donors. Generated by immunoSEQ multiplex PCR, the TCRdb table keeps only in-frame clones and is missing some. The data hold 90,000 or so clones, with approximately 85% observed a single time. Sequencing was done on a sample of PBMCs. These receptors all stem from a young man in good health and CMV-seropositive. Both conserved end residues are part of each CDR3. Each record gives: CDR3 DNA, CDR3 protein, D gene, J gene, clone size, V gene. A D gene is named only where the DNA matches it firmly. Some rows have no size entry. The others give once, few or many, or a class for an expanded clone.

TGTGCCTGGAGCGGGGCTAGCGTTGGCACAGATACGCAGTATTTT	CAWSGASVGTDTQYF	.	TRBJ2-3	.	TRBV30
TGTGCCAGCAGCCCCAGACAGGGGGCGAACACCGGGGAGCTGTTTTTT	CASSPRQGANTGELFF	TRBD1	TRBJ2-2	.	TRBV7-6
TGTGCCAGTAGTATGTGGATGAGGGGGGCCAAAAACATTCAGTACTTC	CASSMWMRGAKNIQYF	.	TRBJ2-4	.	TRBV19
TGTGCCAGCAGTCACCCTGGTAGAGCGGGAGTGGGTTACGAGCAGTACTTC	CASSHPGRAGVGYEQYF	TRBD2	TRBJ2-7	.	TRBV2
TGCGCCAGCAGCCAAGGAGGGCAAGAGACCCAGTACTTC	CASSQGGQETQYF	.	TRBJ2-5	.	TRBV4-1
TGCGCCAGCAGCTTGGGAGCGGGAGGTACTCTGTACAATGAGCAGTTCTTC	CASSLGAGGTLYNEQFF	TRBD2	TRBJ2-1	.	TRBV5-1
TGTGCCTGGAACCGGGGGGTAGTAGACACTGAAGCTTTCTTT	CAWNRGVVDTEAFF	.	TRBJ1-1	once	TRBV30
TGTGCCAGCAGTGCGGAAACAGGCCAAAAACTGTTTTTT	CASSAETGQKLFF	.	TRBJ1-4	.	TRBV6-4
TGTGCCAGCGGGGACAGGGTAGCGGGAGGCACCGGGGAGCTGTTTTTT	CASGDRVAGGTGELFF	.	TRBJ2-2	.	TRBV2
TGTGCCAGCAGTGTCGGGGGGGCAAGCAATCAGCCCCAGCATTTT	CASSVGGASNQPQHF	.	TRBJ1-5	.	TRBV11-2
TGTGCCAGCAGTTTATCTGGCGGGAAACCCACGGGGCCCTACGAGCAGTACTTC	CASSLSGGKPTGPYEQYF	.	TRBJ2-7	.	TRBV28
TGTGCCTGGACTGTAAGCGGGAGTTTCCAGTTCTTC	CAWTVSGSFQFF	TRBD2	TRBJ2-1	.	TRBV30
TGTGCCAGCAGTGATGACTTCTCCTACGAGCAGTACTTC	CASSDDFSYEQYF	.	TRBJ2-7	.	TRBV7-6
TGTGCCAGCAGTTACTCTATGGGGCAGAACACTGAAGCTTTCTTT	CASSYSMGQNTEAFF	.	TRBJ1-1	.	TRBV6-5
TGTGCCAGCAGTTTAGTCGGAGGGAGCAGTAGCTACACCTTC	CASSLVGGSSSYTF	.	TRBJ1-2	.	TRBV28
TGTGCCAGCAGCTTAGTATCAGGACAGAATAACTACGAGCAGTACTTC	CASSLVSGQNNYEQYF	.	TRBJ2-7	.	TRBV7-2
TGCAGAACGGTTATGAACACTGAAGCTTTCTTT	CRTVMNTEAFF	.	TRBJ1-1	.	TRBV20-1
TGTGCCAGCAGTGAATTGGCAGGGAATGAAAAACTGTTTTTT	CASSELAGNEKLFF	.	TRBJ1-4	.	TRBV6-1
TGTGCCAGCTCACCTGGGAGAGTGAACACTGAAGCTTTCTTT	CASSPGRVNTEAFF	.	TRBJ1-1	.	TRBV18
TGTGCCAGCAGCTTCGGACTAGCGGGAAATGAGCAGTTCTTC	CASSFGLAGNEQFF	TRBD2	TRBJ2-1	.	TRBV7-7
TGTGCCAGCAGCTTAGCGGGCGGGAGGTCTGATACGCAGTATTTT	CASSLAGGRSDTQYF	TRBD2	TRBJ2-3	.	TRBV7-2
TGCGCCAGCAGCCCCCGAACCCCGGGACTAGACTATGGGGCCAACGTCCTGACTTTC	CASSPRTPGLDYGANVLTF	TRBD2	TRBJ2-6	.	TRBV5-1
TGTGCCAGCAGCGTGATCACAGGAGACTCTGGAAACACCATATATTTT	CASSVITGDSGNTIYF	.	TRBJ1-3	.	TRBV9
TGTGCCAGCAGCCCGGGACAGTACACCGGGGAGCTGTTTTTT	CASSPGQYTGELFF	TRBD1	TRBJ2-2	.	TRBV11-2
TGCAGCGTTGCTCGGACTAGGTCCTACAATGAGCAGTTCTTC	CSVARTRSYNEQFF	TRBD2	TRBJ2-1	.	TRBV29-1
TGTGCCGGAACGACAGGGTCAGGTTGGGGGGAGCTGTTTTTT	CAGTTGSGWGELFF	TRBD1	TRBJ2-2	.	TRBV6-5
TGTGCCAGCAGCCTCGGGACGAACACCGGGGGGCTGTTTTTT	CASSLGTNTGGLFF	.	TRBJ2-2	.	TRBV7-8
TGTGCCAGCAGTTTCTCCGGACAGTTTAACTATGGCTACACCTTC	CASSFSGQFNYGYTF	.	TRBJ1-2	.	TRBV28
TGTGCCAGCAGTAGACAGGGCAGCTCCTACGAGCAGTACTTC	CASSRQGSSYEQYF	TRBD1	TRBJ2-7	.	TRBV28
TGTGCCAGCAGCTCGTCCGGACAGGGTTGGGGCTACACCTTC	CASSSSGQGWGYTF	TRBD1	TRBJ1-2	.	TRBV13
TGTGCCAGCAGCCGGACTAGCGGGAGTTGGAACGAGCAGCACTTC	CASSRTSGSWNEQHF	TRBD2	TRBJ2-7	.	TRBV7-2
TGTGCCAGTAGTATCGGGGGGCTTCTGGGGGTCAATGAGCAGTTCTTC	CASSIGGLLGVNEQFF	.	TRBJ2-1	.	TRBV19
TGTGCCAGCAGCGCTGGACAGGGCAATCAGCCCCAGCATTTT	CASSAGQGNQPQHF	TRBD1	TRBJ1-5	few	TRBV7-9
TGTGCCAGCTCACATCGGGACAGGGTAGGAGGGGCTGAAGCTTTCTTT	CASSHRDRVGGAEAFF	TRBD1	TRBJ1-1	.	TRBV18
TGTTCCAGCAGGTCCGATGTAGACATTCAGTACTTC	CSSRSDVDIQYF	.	TRBJ2-4	.	TRBV7-9
TGTGCCAGCAGTTTGGGGACAGGCAGTTATGGCTACACCTTC	CASSLGTGSYGYTF	TRBD1	TRBJ1-2	.	TRBV6-5
TGTGCTAGTGGTTCCCCCCCCCTACGAAGCAATCAGCCCCAGCATTTT	CASGSPPLRSNQPQHF	.	TRBJ1-5	.	TRBV12-5
TGCGCCAGCAGCTCGGACAGGGGGTTCCCCTACGAGCAGTACTTC	CASSSDRGFPYEQYF	TRBD1	TRBJ2-7	.	TRBV10-1
TGTGCCAGCTCACCCGGCCTAGCGGGGAGCAATGAGCAGTTCTTC	CASSPGLAGSNEQFF	TRBD2	TRBJ2-1	.	TRBV18
TGTGCCAGCAGTTTGCCCAGACAGGGCGGGTACGAGCAGTACTTC	CASSLPRQGGYEQYF	TRBD1	TRBJ2-7	.	TRBV27
TGCGCCAGCAGCTTGTCGGGGTCTAGCCACGTCCTGACTTTC	CASSLSGSSHVLTF	.	TRBJ2-6	.	TRBV5-1
TGCGCCAGCAGCTTGGGGTCTAGCGGTTTCTACAATGAGCAGTTCTTC	CASSLGSSGFYNEQFF	TRBD2	TRBJ2-1	.	TRBV5-1
TGTGCCAGGACGCTGGGGCAGGGGATTTATGGAAACACCATATATTTT	CARTLGQGIYGNTIYF	.	TRBJ1-3	.	TRBV2
TGTGCCAGCAGTGAAGCAGCCACAGCCTCCTACGAGCAGTACTTC	CASSEAATASYEQYF	.	TRBJ2-7	few	TRBV6-1
TGTGCCAGCAGCCCAGGGGGTTCTAATGAAAAACTGTTTTTT	CASSPGGSNEKLFF	TRBD1	TRBJ1-4	.	TRBV7-8
TGTGCCAGCAGCTTTGGAGCCTACGAGCAGTACTTC	CASSFGAYEQYF	.	TRBJ2-7	.	TRBV5-5
TGTGCCAGCAGCCGAACGAGTCTTGGCAGGGGGCCGCAAGAGACCCAGTACTTC	CASSRTSLGRGPQETQYF	TRBD1	TRBJ2-5	once	TRBV7-6
TGTGCCACCAGCAGGGAACTAGCGGGAGCTTACGAGCAGTACTTC	CATSRELAGAYEQYF	TRBD2	TRBJ2-7	few	TRBV15
TGCGCCAGCTTACGCTCCTACGAGCAGTACTTC	CASLRSYEQYF	.	TRBJ2-7	once	TRBV10-2
TGTGCCAGCAGTTCCCAAACACAGGGGAGGACTGAAGCTTTCTTT	CASSSQTQGRTEAFF	TRBD1	TRBJ1-1	once	TRBV11-2
TGTGCCAGCAGCCAAGGGAGGGGAACTGAAGCTTTCTTT	CASSQGRGTEAFF	.	TRBJ1-1	.	TRBV14
TGCGCCAGCAGCCAAGCACTCTACTCCTACAATGAGCAGTTCTTC	CASSQALYSYNEQFF	.	TRBJ2-1	few	TRBV4-3
TGTGCCAGCAGCCCTCGACAGGGATTGAACACTGAAGCTTTCTTT	CASSPRQGLNTEAFF	TRBD1	TRBJ1-1	.	TRBV14
TGTGCCAGCAGCTTGGGACCAGGGTTGAGCGACACCGGGGAGCTGTTTTTT	CASSLGPGLSDTGELFF	.	TRBJ2-2	.	TRBV5-8
TGTGCCAGCAGTGACGGGACAGGGGGCAATGAGCAGTTCTTC	CASSDGTGGNEQFF	TRBD1	TRBJ2-1	.	TRBV6-4
TGTGCCAGCAGCCAGGGACTAGCGGGACTGTACGAGCAGTACTTC	CASSQGLAGLYEQYF	TRBD2	TRBJ2-7	.	TRBV5-4
TGTGCCAGCAGCCTCTACCTTGGGACAGGCGAAGGCTACACCTTC	CASSLYLGTGEGYTF	TRBD1	TRBJ1-2	.	TRBV5-4